The 13 T cell receptor beta chains below all came from one sample that was sequenced in a study of cytomegalovirus exposure and HLA in healthy donors. The study ran its PCR with 60 Vbeta and 13 Jbeta primers. Sequencing used immunoSEQ multiplex PCR; TCRdb keeps in-frame clones, though not all of them. The repertoire holds some 130,000 clones, 65% to 70% seen once, with 1.5% to 2% in the top ten. Sequenced input: PBMCs. The receptors come from a human donor in good health.

This CDR3 is CASSLDTAGQGESV. CDR3 bases: TGTGCCAGCAGCTTAGACACAGCCGGACAGGGAGAGTCGGTC. This rearrangement joins TRBV11-2 to TRBJ2-7; 8 bases match TRBD1. In germline, CDR1 is SGHAT, CDR2 FQNNGV. The CDR3 is made up of 14 amino acids.

This clone appeared once. The chain joins TRBV28 to TRBJ1-1; 8 positions agree with TRBD1. J lost 4 bases, V lost 7 bases, and 8 bases had no gene match. The germline gives CDR1 MDHEN, CDR2 SYDVKM. The CDR3 totals 14 residues. CDR3 sequence reads: CASTITGGGTEAFF. The CDR3 DNA follows: TGTGCCAGCACCATTACAGGGGGGGGCACTGAAGCTTTCTTT.

This clone was detected once. The chain recombines TRBV11-2 with TRBJ2-1, with D perhaps TRBD2 (7 bases). This CDR3 contains 16 residues. The germline V gene encodes CDR1 SGHAT and CDR2 FQNNGV. V dropped 5 bases and J dropped 8 bases, with 22 bases sitting between them. The CDR3 DNA is TGTGCCAGCAGCCTAAGGGGGAGGGACCTATTCTATGAGCAGTTCTTC. It yields the protein CASSLRGRDLFYEQFF.

The V and J genes are TRBV6-6 and TRBJ2-3; 9 bases agree with TRBD2. The CDR3 loop spans 16 amino acids. Looked up from germline, CDR1 is MNHNY and CDR2 is SVGAGI (reference sequence). V lost 4 bases to trimming and J lost 8 bases; unmatched junction nucleotides: 13. The CDR3 region has the DNA TGTGCCAGCAGTTCTGCGGGGCGGGAGGGGTTGGCTACGCAGTATTTT. Translating it yields CASSSAGREGLATQYF.

The chain has TRBV18 and TRBJ2-7; 11 positions agree with TRBD2. There are 19 residues in the CDR3. After removal of 3 bases from V and 0 bases from J, the junction contained 13 bases not matched to a gene. CDR1 is KGHSH, CDR2 LQKENI, per germline. In DNA form, the CDR3 reads TGTGCCAGCTCACCGACTGACGGACTAGCGGGTTACGACTCCTACGAGCAGTACTTC. This gives the protein CASSPTDGLAGYDSYEQYF.

The rearrangement uses TRBV9 and TRBJ1-2, with D maybe TRBD1 (5 bases). V was trimmed by 0 bases and J by 6 bases, leaving 15 bases between them. CDR3 size: 15 residues. Germline loops: CDR1 SGDLS, CDR2 YYNGEE. DNA of the CDR3: TGTGCCAGCAGCGTAGGGCCGCAAGGGGTCGATGGCTACACCTTC. Amino acid sequence: CASSVGPQGVDGYTF.

The chain joins TRBV15 to TRBJ2-5; 7 nucleotides match TRBD2. This CDR3 is built from 15 residues. The junction had 6 bases not matched to a gene; V was cut back by 0 bases and J by 5 bases. Germline loops: CDR1 LNHNV, CDR2 YYDKDF (reference sequence). CDR3 amino acids: CATSRDLGEGETQYF. The CDR3 DNA sequence: TGTGCCACCAGCAGAGATTTAGGGGAGGGGGAGACCCAGTACTTC.

The J gene is TRBJ2-6, the V gene TRBV28; D perhaps matches TRBD2 (7 bases). Germline V gene data show CDR1 as MDHEN and CDR2 as SYDVKM. The CDR3 is made up of 15 amino acids. The V end was cut by 7 bases, the J end by 2 bases, with 12 bases between. In nucleotides, the CDR3 is TGTGCCAGCAATCTAGGGGGGGCTGGGGCCAACGTCCTGACTTTC. Amino acids: CASNLGGAGANVLTF.

The rearrangement joins TRBV19 to TRBJ1-3; unclear D gene. Germline lookup yields CDR1 LNHDA and CDR2 SQIVND (reference sequence). The CDR3 totals 13 residues. V lost 8 bases to trimming and J lost 2 bases, with 10 bases between them. The CDR3, as DNA: TGTGCCAGTTGGTCTGGCCCTGGAAACACCATATATTTT. It yields the protein CASWSGPGNTIYF. The full variable domain, rest sourced from reference TRBV19 and TRBJ1-3, is DGGITQSPKYLFRKEGQNVTLSCEQNLNHDAMYWYRQDPGQGLRLIYYSQIVNDFQKGDIAEGYSVSREKKESFPLTVTSAQKNPTAFYLCASWSGPGNTIYFGEGSWLTVV.

The chain joins TRBV15 to TRBJ2-1; 14 bases match TRBD2. Germline V gene data show CDR1 as LNHNV and CDR2 as YYDKDF (reference sequence). This CDR3 region has 17 residues. Trimming cost V 1 base and J 5 bases; bases outside gene matches: 4. The CDR3, as DNA: TGTGCCACCAGCAGAGGGGTGGGACTAGCGGGGGACAATGAGCAGTTCTTC. Its translation: CATSRGVGLAGDNEQFF.

This chain links TRBV5-4 with TRBJ2-1, with 7 positions matching TRBD2. CDR1 and CDR2 (germline): SGHNT, YYREEE (reference sequence). The V gene end was trimmed by 0 bases and the J gene end by 4 bases; junction bases not matched to a gene: 4. The CDR3 covers 15 residues. The CDR3: CASSLVAGVYNEQFF. The CDR3 bases are TGTGCCAGCAGCTTGGTGGCGGGAGTTTACAATGAGCAGTTCTTC. Supplemented by reference TRBV5-4 and TRBJ2-1, the full variable domain reads ETGVTQSPTHLIKTRGQQVTLRCSSQSGHNTVSWYQQALGQGPQFIFQYYREEENGRGNFPPRFSGLQFPNYSSELNVNALELDDSALYLCASSLVAGVYNEQFFGPGTRLTVL.

This chain connects TRBV27 to TRBJ2-1, with 8 bases fitting TRBD2. The CDR3 runs to 17 residues. Germline V CDR1 and CDR2: MNHEY, SMNVEV (reference sequence). The trim removed 7 bases at V and 2 bases at J, leaving 13 bases unmatched. The CDR3 bases are TGTGCCAGCACCTCAACCAGCGGGAGAAGAACCTACAATGAGCAGTTCTTC. Protein: CASTSTSGRRTYNEQFF.

The V call is TRBV11-3, the J call TRBJ2-5, with TRBD2 matching 7 bases. The CDR3 extends over 14 amino acids. Germline trimming cut 4 bases from V and 4 bases from J; bases unmatched to any gene: 6. Germline V gene sequence: CDR1 SGHNT, CDR2 YENEEA. CDR3 protein: CASSSPGTIETQYF. CDR3 DNA: TGTGCCAGCAGCTCCCCCGGGACTATAGAGACCCAGTACTTC.